Here is one TCR beta chain with its context. The source of the sample is a study of blood T cell repertoires in COVID-19. The wider study: Researchers got acute and convalescent COVID-19 samples from the United States, Italy and Spain.

Germline V gives CDR1 SGHNT, CDR2 YYREEE (reference sequence). The CDR3 totals 13 residues. Trimming removed 4 bases from V and 6 bases from J, with 11 bases in between. Per the original methods: Amplifying reference gene primers gave estimates of nucleated cell counts. Using immunoSEQ multiplex PCR, the repertoire was profiled, and TCRdb retains in-frame clones only, with some absent. From that table come the V and J calls and clone size; the DNA was used to work out D and trimming. Of some 44,000 clones detected, 85% to 95% appear once; the ten largest clones hold approximately 9%. Sequencing input: peripheral blood. This TCR came from a man aged 45-65 years with active COVID-19. The V call is TRBV5-4, the J call TRBJ2-1, with D possibly TRBD2 on 6 matching bases. The CDR3 loop reads CASSPGVGNEQFF. CDR3 in DNA: TGTGCCAGCAGCCCGGGGGTCGGCAATGAGCAGTTCTTC.